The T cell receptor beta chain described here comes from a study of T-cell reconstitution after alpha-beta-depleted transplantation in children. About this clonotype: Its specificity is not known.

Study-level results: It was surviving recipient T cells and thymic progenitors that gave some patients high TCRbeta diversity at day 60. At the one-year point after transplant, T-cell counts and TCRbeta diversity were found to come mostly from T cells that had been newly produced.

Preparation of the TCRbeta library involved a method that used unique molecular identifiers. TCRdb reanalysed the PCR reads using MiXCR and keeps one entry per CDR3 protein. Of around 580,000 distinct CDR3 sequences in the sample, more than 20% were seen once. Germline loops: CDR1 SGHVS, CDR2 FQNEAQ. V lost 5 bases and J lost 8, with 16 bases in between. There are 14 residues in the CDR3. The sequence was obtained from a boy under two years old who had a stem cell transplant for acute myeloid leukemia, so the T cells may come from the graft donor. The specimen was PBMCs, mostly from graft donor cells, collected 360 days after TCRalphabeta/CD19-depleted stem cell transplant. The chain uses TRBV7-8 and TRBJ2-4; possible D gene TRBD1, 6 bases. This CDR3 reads CASSPRTDWDIQYF. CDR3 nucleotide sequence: TGTGCCAGCAGCCCCCGGACAGATTGGGACATTCAGTACTTC. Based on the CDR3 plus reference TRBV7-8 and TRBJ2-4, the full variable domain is GAGVSQSPRYKVAKRGQDVALRCDPISGHVSLFWYQQALGQGPEFLTYFQNEAQLDKSGLPSDRFFAERPEGSVSTLKIQRTQQEDSAVYLCASSPRTDWDIQYFGAGTRLSVL.